This T cell receptor beta chain was captured by sequencing in a study of blood T cell repertoires in COVID-19. Background on the study: Specimens from acute and convalescent COVID-19 originated in the United States, Italy and Spain.

Original processing methods: By means of reference gene primer amplification, nucleated cell counts were estimated. Only in-frame clones appear in the TCRdb table, and some are missing; sequencing was by immunoSEQ multiplex PCR. V and J calls and clone size are copied from that table; D and trimming were computed from the DNA. The top ten hold around 13% of the sample, which has some 220,000 clones, 75% to 85% seen once. The germline CDR1 and CDR2 sequences are SGHRS and YFSETQ. CDR3 length: 14 residues. Trimming removed 6 bases from V and 0 bases from J; junction bases left unmatched: 5. The sequenced sample was peripheral blood. The rearrangement links TRBV5-1 to TRBJ2-7; 8 nucleotides agree with TRBD2. This TCR was recovered from a human donor in a cohort sampled during active COVID-19. The DNA of the CDR3 is TGCGCCAGCACCGTAAGCGGGAGCTCCTACGAGCAGTACTTC. It is translated as CASTVSGSSYEQYF.